The present T cell receptor (beta chain) was sequenced within a study of blood T cells in healthy people across ages. Whole-study findings and limits: Long-lived donors had more naive CD4+ cells and higher diversity than aged donors. Older age coincided with a roughly linear decline in TCR beta diversity per million T cells.

This clonotype was observed many times. The antigen is not known. PCR was performed a second time for about 7 to 11 cycles using a sample-barcoded 5' primer and a J-beta primer mix. Using its own MiXCR run on the 5' RACE reads, TCRdb lists one record per CDR3 protein. The table lists roughly 640,000 distinct CDR3 sequences, 25% to 35% of them singletons. The source of this sequence is a woman aged 80 or over in good health. The sample consisted of blood.

The CDR3 here is CASSPTTGRKLFF. The CDR3, as DNA: TGTGCCAGCAGTCCGACGACAGGGCGAAAACTGTTTTTT. The genes are TRBV6-5 and TRBJ1-4; 7 nucleotides line up with TRBD1. The V gene end was trimmed by 5 bases and the J gene end by 10 bases; junction bases not matched to a gene: 7. CDR1 and CDR2 from the germline V gene are MNHEY and SVGAGI. This CDR3 has 13 residues.